This T cell receptor (beta chain) stems from a study of blood T cell repertoires in COVID-19. The overall study: Researchers got acute and convalescent COVID-19 samples from the United States, Italy and Spain. Sample material is recorded as cDNA or gDNA derived from T cells, B-cell-depleted T cells, or PBMCs.

V was trimmed by 4 bases and J by 2 bases, leaving 12 bases between them. The CDR3 sequence is 14 residues long. The germline CDR1 and CDR2 sequences are SGHVS and FNYEAQ. As originally analysed: Amplification from reference gene primers served as the basis for estimated nucleated cell counts. Some clones are missing from TCRdb's copy, which holds only in-frame ones; the method was immunoSEQ multiplex PCR. V and J calls and clone size follow that table, whereas D and trimming were derived from the DNA. The top ten clones hold about 3.8% of a sample with about 160,000 clones, approximately 80% of them seen once.

Sequenced sample: peripheral blood. This chain joins TRBV7-6 and TRBJ2-7, with D tentatively TRBD2 (6 bases). The sequence was collected from a woman older than 75 with acute or convalescent COVID-19. CDR3 DNA: TGTGCCAGCAGCTATACGGGAGCAGCCTACGAGCAGTACTTC. Its protein product is CASSYTGAAYEQYF.